This T cell receptor beta chain was recovered during a study of Ad26.COV2.S vaccination and SARS-CoV-2 variants. Notes on the study in general: Assessments of TCR breadth and depth may have underestimated the total T cell responses.

Details on this clone: Its antigen remains unidentified.

This table comes from immunoSEQ multiplex PCR, and its TCRdb copy is limited to in-frame clones, with some not included. The data show about 180,000 clones, 70% to 90% seen once. The CDR3 is 16 amino acids. V lost 3 bases, J lost 1 base, and 15 bases lay in between. Germline V gives CDR1 SGHTA, CDR2 FQGNSA. J is TRBJ2-5 and V is TRBV7-2; TRBD1 might be the D (6 bases). This clonotype was obtained from a human donor who had recovered from COVID-19. Here the sequenced sample was peripheral blood, taken after recovery from COVID-19. The CDR3 bases are TGTGCCAGCAGCTTCCCGGGACACAAACCCCAAGAGACCCAGTACTTC. Translated: CASSFPGHKPQETQYF.